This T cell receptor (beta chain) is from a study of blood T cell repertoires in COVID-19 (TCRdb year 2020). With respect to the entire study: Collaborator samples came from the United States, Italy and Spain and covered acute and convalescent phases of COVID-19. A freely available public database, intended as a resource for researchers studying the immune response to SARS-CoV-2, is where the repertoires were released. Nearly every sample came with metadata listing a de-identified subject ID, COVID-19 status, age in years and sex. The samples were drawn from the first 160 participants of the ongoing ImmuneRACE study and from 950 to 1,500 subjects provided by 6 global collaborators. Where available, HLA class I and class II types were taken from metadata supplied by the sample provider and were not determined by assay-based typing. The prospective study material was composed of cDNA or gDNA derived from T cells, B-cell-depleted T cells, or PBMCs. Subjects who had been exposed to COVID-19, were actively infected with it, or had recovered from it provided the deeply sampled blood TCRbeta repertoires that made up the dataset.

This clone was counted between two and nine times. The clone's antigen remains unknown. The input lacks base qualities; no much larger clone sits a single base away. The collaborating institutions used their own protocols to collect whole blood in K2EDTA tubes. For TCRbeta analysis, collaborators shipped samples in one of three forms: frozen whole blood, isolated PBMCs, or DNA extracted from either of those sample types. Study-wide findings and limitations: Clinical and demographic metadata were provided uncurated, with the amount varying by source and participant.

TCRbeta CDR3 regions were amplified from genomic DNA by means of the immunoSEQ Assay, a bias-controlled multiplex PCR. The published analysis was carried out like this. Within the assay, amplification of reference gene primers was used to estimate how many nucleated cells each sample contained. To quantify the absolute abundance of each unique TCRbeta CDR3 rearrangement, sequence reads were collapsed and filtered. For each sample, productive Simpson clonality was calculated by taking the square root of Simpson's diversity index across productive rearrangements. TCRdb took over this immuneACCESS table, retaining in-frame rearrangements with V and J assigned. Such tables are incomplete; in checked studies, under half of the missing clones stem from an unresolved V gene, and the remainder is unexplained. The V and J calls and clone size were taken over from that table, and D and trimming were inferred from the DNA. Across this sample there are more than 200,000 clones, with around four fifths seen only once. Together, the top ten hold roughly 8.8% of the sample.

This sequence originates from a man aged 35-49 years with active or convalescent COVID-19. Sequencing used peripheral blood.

The CDR3 loop reads CASSPGTRTNTGELFF. The nucleotides read TGTGCCAGCAGCCCAGGGACACGGACGAACACCGGGGAGCTGTTTTTT. The V gene is TRBV13 and the J gene is TRBJ2-2; 6 matching bases give a weak D call of TRBD1. The germline V gene encodes CDR1 PRHDT and CDR2 FYEKMQ (reference sequence). There are 16 amino acids in the CDR3, from cysteine to phenylalanine inclusive. The sequence is cut down to CDR3 DNA, 48 bases in frame from base 1. Trimming takes 5 bases from V and 0 bases from J, and the germline ends sit 13 bases apart.